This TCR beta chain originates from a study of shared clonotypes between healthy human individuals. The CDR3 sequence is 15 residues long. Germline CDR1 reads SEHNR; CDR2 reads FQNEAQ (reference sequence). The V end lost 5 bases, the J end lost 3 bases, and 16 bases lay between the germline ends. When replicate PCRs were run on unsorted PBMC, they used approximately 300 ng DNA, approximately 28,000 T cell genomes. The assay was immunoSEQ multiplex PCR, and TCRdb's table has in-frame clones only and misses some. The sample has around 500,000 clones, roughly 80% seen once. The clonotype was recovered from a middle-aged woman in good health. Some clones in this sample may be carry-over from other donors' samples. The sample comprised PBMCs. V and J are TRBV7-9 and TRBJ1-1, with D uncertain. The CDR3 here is CASSSRIGVDTEAFF. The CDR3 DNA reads TGTGCCAGCAGCAGTAGGATCGGGGTGGACACTGAAGCTTTCTTT.